This T cell receptor beta chain is drawn from a study of early T cells in non-severe SARS-CoV-2 infection. As for the study in general: Unpaired chains resulted from sequencing bulk RNA of unsorted whole blood.

Trimming took 4 bases from V and 0 from J, leaving 7 bases between them. CDR1 and CDR2 (germline): SQVTM, ANQGSEA. The CDR3 contains 13 residues. MiXCR, applied by TCRdb to the 5' RACE reads, yields one record per CDR3 protein. This table has roughly 100,000 distinct CDR3 sequences, about an eighth appearing once. In its sample, this clonotype was seen a few times. The TCR originated in an adult who was a healthcare worker with PCR-confirmed SARS-CoV-2 infection or an uninfected control (not recorded which). The rearrangement links TRBV29-1 to TRBJ1-3; D gene unclear. Sequenced input: whole blood. The CDR3 loop reads CSVVTHSGNTIYF. CDR3 bases: TGCAGCGTTGTCACTCACTCTGGAAACACCATATATTTT. Looking up the rest from reference TRBV29-1 and TRBJ1-3 gives the full variable domain: SAVISQKPSRDICQRGTSLTIQCQVDSQVTMMFWYRQQPGQSLTLIATANQGSEATYESGFVIDKFPISRPNLTFSTLTVSNMSPEDSSIYLCSVVTHSGNTIYFGEGSWLTVV.